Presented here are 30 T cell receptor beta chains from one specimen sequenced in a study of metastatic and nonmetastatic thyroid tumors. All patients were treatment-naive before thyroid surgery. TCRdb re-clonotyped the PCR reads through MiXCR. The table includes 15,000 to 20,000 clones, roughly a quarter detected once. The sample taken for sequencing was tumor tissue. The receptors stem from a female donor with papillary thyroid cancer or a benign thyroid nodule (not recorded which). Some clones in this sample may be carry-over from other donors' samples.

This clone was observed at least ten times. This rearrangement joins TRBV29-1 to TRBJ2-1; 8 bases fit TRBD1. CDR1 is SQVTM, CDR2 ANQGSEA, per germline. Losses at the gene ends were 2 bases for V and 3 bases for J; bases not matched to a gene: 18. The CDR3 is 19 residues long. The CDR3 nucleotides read TGCAGCGTTGAAACGGTGGGTGCGGACAGGGCCTCTATCTACAATGAGCAGTTCTTC. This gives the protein CSVETVGADRASIYNEQFF.

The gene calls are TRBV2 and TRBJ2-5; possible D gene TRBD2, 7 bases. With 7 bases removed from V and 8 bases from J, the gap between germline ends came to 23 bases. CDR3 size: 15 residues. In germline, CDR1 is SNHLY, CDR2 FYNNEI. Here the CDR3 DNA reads TGTGCCAGCACCCAAGTAGGGGGGGCACTGGATACCCAGTACTTC. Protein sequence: CASTQVGGALDTQYF. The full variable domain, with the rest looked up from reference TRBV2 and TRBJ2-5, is EPEVTQTPSHQVTQMGQEVILRCVPISNHLYFYWYRQILGQKVEFLVSFYNNEISEKSEIFDDQFSVERPDGSNFTLKIRSTKLEDSAMYFCASTQVGGALDTQYFGPGTRLLVL.

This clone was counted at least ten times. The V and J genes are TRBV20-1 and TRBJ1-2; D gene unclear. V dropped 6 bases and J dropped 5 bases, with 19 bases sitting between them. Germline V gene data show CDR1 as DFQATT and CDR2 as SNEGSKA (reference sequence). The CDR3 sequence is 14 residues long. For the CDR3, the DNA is TGCAGTGCAACCGACCGGGAGCACCCATATGGCTACACCTTC. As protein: CSATDREHPYGYTF.

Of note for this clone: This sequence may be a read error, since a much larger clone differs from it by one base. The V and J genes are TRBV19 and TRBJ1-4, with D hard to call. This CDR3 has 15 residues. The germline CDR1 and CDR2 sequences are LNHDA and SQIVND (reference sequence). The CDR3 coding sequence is TGTGCCAGTAGTACCTGGAGGTCAACTAGTGAAAAACTGGTTTTT. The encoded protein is CASSTWRSTSEKLVF. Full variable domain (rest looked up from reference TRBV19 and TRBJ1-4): DGGITQSPKYLFRKEGQNVTLSCEQNLNHDAMYWYRQDPGQGLRLIYYSQIVNDFQKGDIAEGYSVSREKKESFPLTVTSAQKNPTAFYLCASSTWRSTSEKLVFGSGTQLSVL.

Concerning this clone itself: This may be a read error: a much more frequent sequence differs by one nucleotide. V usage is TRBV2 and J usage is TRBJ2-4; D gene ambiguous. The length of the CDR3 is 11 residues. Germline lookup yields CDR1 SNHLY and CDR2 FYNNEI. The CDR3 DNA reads TGTACCAGCAGTGAAGGAAACATTCAGTACTTC. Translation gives CTSSEGNIQYF.

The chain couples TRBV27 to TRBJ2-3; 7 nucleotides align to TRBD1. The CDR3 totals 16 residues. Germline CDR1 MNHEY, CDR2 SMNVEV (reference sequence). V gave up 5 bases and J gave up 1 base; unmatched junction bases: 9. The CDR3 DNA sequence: TGTGCCAGCAGTCCTAATGACAGGGTGGGCACAGATACGCAGTATTTT. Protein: CASSPNDRVGTDTQYF.

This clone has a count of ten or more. The CDR3 sequence: CASSERGGSNQPQHF. CDR3 DNA: TGTGCCAGCAGTGAACGGGGTGGGAGCAATCAGCCCCAGCATTTT. This chain links TRBV2 with TRBJ1-5; D uncertain. In germline, CDR1 is SNHLY, CDR2 FYNNEI. The V end was cut by 2 bases, the J end by 1 base, with 9 bases between. This CDR3 is built from 15 residues.

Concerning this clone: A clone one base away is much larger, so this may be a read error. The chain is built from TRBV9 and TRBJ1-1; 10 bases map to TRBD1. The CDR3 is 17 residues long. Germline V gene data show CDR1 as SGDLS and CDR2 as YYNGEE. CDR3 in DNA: TGTGCCAGCAGCCCCGGGACAGGGGTCCTCATGAACACTGAAGCTTTATTT. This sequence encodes CASSPGTGVLMNTEALF. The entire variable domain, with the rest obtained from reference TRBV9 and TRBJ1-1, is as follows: DSGVTQTPKHLITATGQRVTLRCSPRSGDLSVYWYQQSLDQGLQFLIQYYNGEERAKGNILERFSAQQFPDLHSELNLSSLELGDSALYFCASSPGTGVLMNTEALFGQGTRLTVV.

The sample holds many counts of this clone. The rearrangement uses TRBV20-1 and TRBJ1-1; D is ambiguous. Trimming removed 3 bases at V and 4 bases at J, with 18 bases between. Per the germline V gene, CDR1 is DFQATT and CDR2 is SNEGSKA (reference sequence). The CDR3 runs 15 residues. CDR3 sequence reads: CSASPTLSSRTEAFF. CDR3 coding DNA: TGCAGTGCTAGCCCGACCCTGTCTTCACGCACTGAAGCTTTCTTT.

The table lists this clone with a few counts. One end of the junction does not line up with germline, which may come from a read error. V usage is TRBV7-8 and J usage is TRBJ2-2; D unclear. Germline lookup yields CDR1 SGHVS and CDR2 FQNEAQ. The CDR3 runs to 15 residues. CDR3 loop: CASSSQWAVTWELFF. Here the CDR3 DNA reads TGTGCCAGCAGCTCCCAGTGGGCGGTCACCTGGGAGCTGTTTTTT.

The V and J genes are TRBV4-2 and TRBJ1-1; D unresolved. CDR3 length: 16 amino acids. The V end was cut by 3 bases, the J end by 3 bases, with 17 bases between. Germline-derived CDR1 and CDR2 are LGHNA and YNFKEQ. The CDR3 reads CASSHPSRTGHTEAFF. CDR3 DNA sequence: TGTGCCAGCAGCCACCCCTCGAGGACGGGTCACACTGAAGCTTTCTTT.

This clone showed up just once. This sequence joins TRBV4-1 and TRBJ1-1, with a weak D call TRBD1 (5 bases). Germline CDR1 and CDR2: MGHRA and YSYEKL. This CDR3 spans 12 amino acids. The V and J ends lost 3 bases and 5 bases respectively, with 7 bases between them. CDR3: CASSHGGTEAFF. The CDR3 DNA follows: TGCGCCAGCAGCCACGGGGGGACTGAAGCTTTCTTT.

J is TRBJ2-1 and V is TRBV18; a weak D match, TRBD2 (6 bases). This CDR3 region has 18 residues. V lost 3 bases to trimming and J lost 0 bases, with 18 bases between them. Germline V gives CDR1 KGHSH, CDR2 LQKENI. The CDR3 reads CASSPWTIGINSYNEQFF. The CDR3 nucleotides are TGTGCCAGCTCACCGTGGACTATCGGGATTAACTCCTACAATGAGCAGTTCTTC.

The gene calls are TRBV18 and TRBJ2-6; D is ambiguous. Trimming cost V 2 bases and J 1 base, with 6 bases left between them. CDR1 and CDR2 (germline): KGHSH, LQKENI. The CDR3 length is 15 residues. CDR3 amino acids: CASSPSQSGANVLTF. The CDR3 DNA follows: TGTGCCAGCTCACCATCTCAGTCTGGGGCCAACGTCCTGACTTTC. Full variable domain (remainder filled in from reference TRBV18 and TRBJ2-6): NAGVMQNPRHLVRRRGQEARLRCSPMKGHSHVYWYRQLPEEGLKFMVYLQKENIIDESGMPKERFSAEFPKEGPSILRIQQVVRGDSAAYFCASSPSQSGANVLTFGAGSRLTVL.

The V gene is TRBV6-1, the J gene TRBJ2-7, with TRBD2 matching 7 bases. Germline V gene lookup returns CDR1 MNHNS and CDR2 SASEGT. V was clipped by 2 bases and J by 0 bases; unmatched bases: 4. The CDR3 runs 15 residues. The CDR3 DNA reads TGTGCCAGCAGTGAATACAGCGGGATCTCCTACGAGCAGTACTTC. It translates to CASSEYSGISYEQYF.

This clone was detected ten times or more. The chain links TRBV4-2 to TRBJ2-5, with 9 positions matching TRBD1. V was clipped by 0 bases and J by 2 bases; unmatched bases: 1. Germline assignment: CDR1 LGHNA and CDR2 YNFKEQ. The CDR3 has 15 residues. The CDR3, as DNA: TGTGCCAGCAGCCAAGAAGGACAGGGGCAAGAGACCCAGTACTTC. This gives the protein CASSQEGQGQETQYF.

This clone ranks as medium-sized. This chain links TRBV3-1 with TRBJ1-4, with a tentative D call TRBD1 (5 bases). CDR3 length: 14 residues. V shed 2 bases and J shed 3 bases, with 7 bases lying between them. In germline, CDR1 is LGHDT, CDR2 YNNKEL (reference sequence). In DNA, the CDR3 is TGTGCCAGCAGCCAAAGGGGTCCTAATGAAAAACTGTTTTTT. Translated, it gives CASSQRGPNEKLFF. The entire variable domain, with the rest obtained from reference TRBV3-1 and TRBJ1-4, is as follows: DTAVSQTPKYLVTQMGNDKSIKCEQNLGHDTMYWYKQDSKKFLKIMFSYNNKELIINETVPNRFSPKSPDKAHLNLHINSLELGDSAVYFCASSQRGPNEKLFFGSGTQLSVL.

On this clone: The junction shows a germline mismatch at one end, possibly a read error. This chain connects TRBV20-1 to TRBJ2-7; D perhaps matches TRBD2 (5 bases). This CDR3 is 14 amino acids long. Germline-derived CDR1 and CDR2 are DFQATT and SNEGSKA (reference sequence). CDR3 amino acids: CSDRGPGKTYEQYF. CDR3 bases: TGCAGTGATAGAGGGCCGGGAAAGACCTACGAGCAGTACTTC.

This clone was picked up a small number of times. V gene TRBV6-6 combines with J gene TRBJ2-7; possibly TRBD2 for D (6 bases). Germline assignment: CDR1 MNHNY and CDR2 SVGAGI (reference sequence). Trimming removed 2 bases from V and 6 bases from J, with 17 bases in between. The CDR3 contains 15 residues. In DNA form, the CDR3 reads TGTGCCAGCAGTTACGGGGTGGGGGGAAAGGGCGAGCAGTACTTC. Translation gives CASSYGVGGKGEQYF.

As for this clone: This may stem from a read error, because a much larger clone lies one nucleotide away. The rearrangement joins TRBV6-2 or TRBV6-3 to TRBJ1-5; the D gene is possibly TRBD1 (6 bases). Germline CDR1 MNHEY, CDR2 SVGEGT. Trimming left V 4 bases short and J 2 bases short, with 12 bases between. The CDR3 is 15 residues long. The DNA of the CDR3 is TGTGCCAGCAGTTCCCCGGGACATGGCAATCAGCCCCAGCATTTT. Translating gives CASSSPGHGNQPQHF.

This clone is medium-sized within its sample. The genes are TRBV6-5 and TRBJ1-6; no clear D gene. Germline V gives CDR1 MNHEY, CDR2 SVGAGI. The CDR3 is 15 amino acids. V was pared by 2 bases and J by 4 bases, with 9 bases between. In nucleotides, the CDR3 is TGTGCCAGCAGTTACGGCCAGCGGTATAATTCACCCCTCCACTTT. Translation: CASSYGQRYNSPLHF.

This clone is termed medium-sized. The CDR3 region has the DNA TGTGCCACCAGCAGGCCCGGGGTTACGTCCTACGAGCAGTACTTC. It codes for CATSRPGVTSYEQYF. The chain is built from TRBV15 and TRBJ2-7; D is perhaps TRBD2 (5 bases). CDR1 is LNHNV and CDR2 is YYDKDF in the germline V gene (reference sequence). The CDR3 runs 15 residues. Trimming removed 3 bases from V and 1 base from J, with 13 bases in between.

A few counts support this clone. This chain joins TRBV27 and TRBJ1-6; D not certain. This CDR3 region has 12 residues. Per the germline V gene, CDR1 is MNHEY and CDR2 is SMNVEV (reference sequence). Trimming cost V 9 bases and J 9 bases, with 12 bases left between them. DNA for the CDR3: TGTGCCAGGGTTCGGGGTAGTTCACCCCTCCACTTT. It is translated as CARVRGSSPLHF.

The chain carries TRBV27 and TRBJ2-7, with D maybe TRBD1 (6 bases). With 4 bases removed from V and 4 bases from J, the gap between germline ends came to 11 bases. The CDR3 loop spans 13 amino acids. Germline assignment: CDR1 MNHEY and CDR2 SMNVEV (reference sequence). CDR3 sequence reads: CASSWGRGYEQYF. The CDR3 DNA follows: TGTGCCAGCAGTTGGGGCAGGGGTTACGAGCAGTACTTC.

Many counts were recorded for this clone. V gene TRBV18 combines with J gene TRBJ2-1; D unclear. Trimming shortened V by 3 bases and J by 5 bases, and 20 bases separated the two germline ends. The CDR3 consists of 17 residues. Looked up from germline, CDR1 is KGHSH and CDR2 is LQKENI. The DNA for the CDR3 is TGTGCCAGCTCACCGACCCGGCAAAGGAACACAAACAATGAGCAGTTCTTC. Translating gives CASSPTRQRNTNNEQFF. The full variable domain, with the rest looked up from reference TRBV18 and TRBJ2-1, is NAGVMQNPRHLVRRRGQEARLRCSPMKGHSHVYWYRQLPEEGLKFMVYLQKENIIDESGMPKERFSAEFPKEGPSILRIQQVVRGDSAAYFCASSPTRQRNTNNEQFFGPGTRLTVL.

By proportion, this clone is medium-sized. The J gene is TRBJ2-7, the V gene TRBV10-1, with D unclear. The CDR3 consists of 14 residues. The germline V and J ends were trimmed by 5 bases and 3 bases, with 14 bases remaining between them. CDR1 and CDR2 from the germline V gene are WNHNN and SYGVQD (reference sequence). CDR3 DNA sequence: TGCGCCAGCAGTTCGTCAGGAGCAGTCTACGAGCAGTACTTC. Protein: CASSSSGAVYEQYF.

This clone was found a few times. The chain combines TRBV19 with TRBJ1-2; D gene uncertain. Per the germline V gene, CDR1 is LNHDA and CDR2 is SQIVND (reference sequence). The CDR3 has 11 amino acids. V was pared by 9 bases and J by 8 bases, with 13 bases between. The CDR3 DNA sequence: TGTGCCAGCCGCTTCCTCAACGGCTACACCTTC. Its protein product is CASRFLNGYTF.

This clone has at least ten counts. The CDR3 coding sequence is TGTGCCAGCAGCTCGGGCTTCTATGGCTACACCTTC. Protein product: CASSSGFYGYTF. The chain carries TRBV7-2 and TRBJ1-2; D is unresolved. This CDR3 comprises 12 residues. Trimming took 4 bases from V and 4 from J, leaving 7 bases between them. The germline V gene has CDR1 SGHTA and CDR2 FQGNSA. The full variable domain, rest sourced from reference TRBV7-2 and TRBJ1-2, is GAGVSQSPSNKVTEKGKDVELRCDPISGHTALYWYRQSLGQGLEFLIYFQGNSAPDKSGLPSDRFSAERTGGSVSTLTIQRTQQEDSAVYLCASSSGFYGYTFGSGTRLTVV.

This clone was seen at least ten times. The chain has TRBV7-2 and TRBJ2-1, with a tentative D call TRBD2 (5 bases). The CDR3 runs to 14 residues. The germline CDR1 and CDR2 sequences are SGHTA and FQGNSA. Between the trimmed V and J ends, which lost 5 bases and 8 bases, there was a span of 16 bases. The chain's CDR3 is CASSLRPAVHEQFF. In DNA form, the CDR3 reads TGTGCCAGCAGCCTAAGACCAGCGGTCCATGAGCAGTTCTTC.

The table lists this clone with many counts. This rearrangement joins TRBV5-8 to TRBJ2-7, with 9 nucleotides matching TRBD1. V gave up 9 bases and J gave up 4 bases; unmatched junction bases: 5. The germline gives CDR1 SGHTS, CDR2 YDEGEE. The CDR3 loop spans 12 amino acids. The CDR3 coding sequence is TGTGCCACGAGACAGGGGGAGTACGAGCAGTACTTC. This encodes CATRQGEYEQYF.